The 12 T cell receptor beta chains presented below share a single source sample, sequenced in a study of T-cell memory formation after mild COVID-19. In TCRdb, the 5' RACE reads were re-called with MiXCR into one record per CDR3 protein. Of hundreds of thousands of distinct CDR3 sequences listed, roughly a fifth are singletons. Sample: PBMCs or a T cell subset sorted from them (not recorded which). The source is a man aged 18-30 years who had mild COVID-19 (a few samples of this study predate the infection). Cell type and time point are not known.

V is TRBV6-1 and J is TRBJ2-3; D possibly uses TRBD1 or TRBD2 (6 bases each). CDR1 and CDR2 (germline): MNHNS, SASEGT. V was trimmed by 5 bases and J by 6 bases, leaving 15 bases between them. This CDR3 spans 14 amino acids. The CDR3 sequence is CASSIRGAADTQYF. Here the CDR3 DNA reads TGTGCCAGCAGTATAAGGGGGGCCGCCGATACGCAGTATTTT.

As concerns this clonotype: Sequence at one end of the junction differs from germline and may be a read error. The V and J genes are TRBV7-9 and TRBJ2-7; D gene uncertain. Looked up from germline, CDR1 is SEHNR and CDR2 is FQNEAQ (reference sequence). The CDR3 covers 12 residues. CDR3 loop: CASSLWGYEQYF. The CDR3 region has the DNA TGTGCTAGCAGCTTATGGGGCTACGAGCAGTACTTC.

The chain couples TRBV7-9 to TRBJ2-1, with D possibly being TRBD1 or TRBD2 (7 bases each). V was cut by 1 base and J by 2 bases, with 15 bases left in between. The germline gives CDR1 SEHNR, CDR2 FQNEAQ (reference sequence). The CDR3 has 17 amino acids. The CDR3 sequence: CASSLGGGLAAYNEQFF. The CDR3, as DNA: TGTGCCAGCAGCTTAGGAGGGGGCCTAGCGGCCTACAATGAGCAGTTCTTC. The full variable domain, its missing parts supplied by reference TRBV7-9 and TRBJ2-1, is DTGVSQNPRHKITKRGQNVTFRCDPISEHNRLYWYRQTLGQGPEFLTYFQNEAQLEKSRLLSDRFSAERPKGSFSTLEIQRTEQGDSAMYLCASSLGGGLAAYNEQFFGPGTRLTVL.

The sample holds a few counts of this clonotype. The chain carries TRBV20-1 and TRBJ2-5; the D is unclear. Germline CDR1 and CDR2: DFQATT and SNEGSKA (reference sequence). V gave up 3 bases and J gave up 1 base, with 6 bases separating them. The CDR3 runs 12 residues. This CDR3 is CSARVSQETQYF. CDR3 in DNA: TGCAGTGCTAGGGTCAGCCAAGAGACCCAGTACTTC.

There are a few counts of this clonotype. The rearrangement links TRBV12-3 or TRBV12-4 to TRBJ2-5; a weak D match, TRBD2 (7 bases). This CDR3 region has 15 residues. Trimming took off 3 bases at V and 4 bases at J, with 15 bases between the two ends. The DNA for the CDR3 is TGTGCCAGCAGTTTTGACGGGGGGCCTGGAGAGACCCAGTACTTC. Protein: CASSFDGGPGETQYF.

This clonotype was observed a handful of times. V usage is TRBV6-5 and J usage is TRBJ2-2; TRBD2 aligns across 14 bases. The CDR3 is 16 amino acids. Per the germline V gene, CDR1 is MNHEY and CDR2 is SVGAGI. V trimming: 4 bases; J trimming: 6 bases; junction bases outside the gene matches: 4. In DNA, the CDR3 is TGTGCCAGCAGTTTAAGACTAGCGGGGGGGCCCGGGGAGCTGTTTTTT. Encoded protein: CASSLRLAGGPGELFF.

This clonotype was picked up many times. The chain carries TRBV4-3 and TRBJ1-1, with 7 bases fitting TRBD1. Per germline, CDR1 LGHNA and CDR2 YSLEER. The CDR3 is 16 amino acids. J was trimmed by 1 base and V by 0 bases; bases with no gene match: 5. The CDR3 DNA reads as TGCGCCAGCAGCCAAGAGCCCCAGGGGGGGAACACTGAAGCTTTCTTT. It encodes CASSQEPQGGNTEAFF.

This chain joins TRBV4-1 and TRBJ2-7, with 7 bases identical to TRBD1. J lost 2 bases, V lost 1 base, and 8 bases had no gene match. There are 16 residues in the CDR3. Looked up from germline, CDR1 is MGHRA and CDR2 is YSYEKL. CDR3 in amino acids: CASSQVLSDRPYEQYF. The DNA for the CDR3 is TGCGCCAGCAGCCAAGTGCTGTCGGACAGGCCCTACGAGCAGTACTTC.

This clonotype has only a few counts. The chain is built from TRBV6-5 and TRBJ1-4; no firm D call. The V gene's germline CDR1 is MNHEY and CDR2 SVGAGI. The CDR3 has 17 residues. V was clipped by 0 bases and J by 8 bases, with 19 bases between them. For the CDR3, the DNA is TGTGCCAGCAGTTACTCTCTTACGAGGAGTCTTAAGGAAAAACTGTTTTTT. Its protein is CASSYSLTRSLKEKLFF.

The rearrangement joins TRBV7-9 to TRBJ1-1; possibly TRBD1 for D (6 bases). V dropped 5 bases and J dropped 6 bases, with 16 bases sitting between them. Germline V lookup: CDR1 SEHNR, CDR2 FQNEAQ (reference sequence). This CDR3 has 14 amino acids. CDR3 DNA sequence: TGTGCCAGCAGCCAAGGGGGGCGAGGGCCTGAAGCTTTCTTT. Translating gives CASSQGGRGPEAFF.

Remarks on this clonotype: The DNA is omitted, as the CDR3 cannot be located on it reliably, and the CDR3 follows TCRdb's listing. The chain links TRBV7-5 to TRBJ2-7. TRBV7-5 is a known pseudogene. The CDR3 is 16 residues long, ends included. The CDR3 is CISVPEALRGSYEQYF.

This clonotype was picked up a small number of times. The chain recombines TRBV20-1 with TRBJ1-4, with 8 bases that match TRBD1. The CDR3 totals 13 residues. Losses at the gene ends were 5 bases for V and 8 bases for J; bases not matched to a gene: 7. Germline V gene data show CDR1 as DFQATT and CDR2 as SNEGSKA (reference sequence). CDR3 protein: CSAGTGGDEKLFF. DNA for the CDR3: TGCAGTGCTGGGACAGGAGGAGACGAAAAACTGTTTTTT.